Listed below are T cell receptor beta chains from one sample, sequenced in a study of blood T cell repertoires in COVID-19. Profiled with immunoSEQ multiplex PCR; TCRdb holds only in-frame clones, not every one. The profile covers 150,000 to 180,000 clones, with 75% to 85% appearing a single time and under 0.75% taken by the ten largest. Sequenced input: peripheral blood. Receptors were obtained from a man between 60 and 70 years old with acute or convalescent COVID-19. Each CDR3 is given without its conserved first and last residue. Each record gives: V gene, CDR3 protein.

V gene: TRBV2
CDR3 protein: ASSVNRVATNEKLF

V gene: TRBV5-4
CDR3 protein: ASSLFLGTGENEQF

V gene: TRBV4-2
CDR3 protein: ASSHSRWGETYEQY

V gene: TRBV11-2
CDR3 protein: ASSLPLRGSSYNEQF

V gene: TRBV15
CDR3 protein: ATSRDDRVSYGYT

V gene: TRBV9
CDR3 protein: ASSAPYRATNEKLF

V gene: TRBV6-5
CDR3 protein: ASRPTGGHSYEQY

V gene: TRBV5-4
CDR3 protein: ASSPRTTGLGEQY

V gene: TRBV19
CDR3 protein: ASSRTVSSYEQY

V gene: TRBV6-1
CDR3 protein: ASSEDRGRTEAF